This entry lists 24 T cell receptor beta chains sequenced from one sample in a study of metastatic and nonmetastatic thyroid tumors. TCRdb reanalyzed the PCR reads with MiXCR. The sample shows 30,000 to 45,000 clones, roughly 19% of them seen only once. Thyroid surgery had not been preceded by any treatment in any patient. Sequencing was carried out using blood. The receptors stem from a female donor with papillary thyroid cancer or a benign thyroid nodule (not recorded which). Some clones in this sample may be carry-over from other donors' samples.

The gene calls are TRBV12-3 or TRBV12-4 and TRBJ1-2; the D is unclear. This CDR3 comprises 12 residues. The V end was cut by 7 bases, the J end by 6 bases, with 12 bases between. The CDR3 protein is CASTSYGNGYTF. In DNA form, the CDR3 reads TGTGCCAGCACCAGTTACGGGAATGGCTACACCTTC.

This clone was counted at least ten times. The genes are TRBV6-2 or TRBV6-3 and TRBJ2-1; TRBD2 agrees at 14 bases. This CDR3 spans 18 amino acids. V lost 5 bases, J lost 5 bases, and 11 bases stayed unmatched. Germline V gene sequence: CDR1 MNHEY, CDR2 SVGEGT. CDR3 residues: CASSKTSGRAIFNNEQFF. The CDR3 coding sequence is TGTGCCAGCAGTAAGACTAGCGGGAGGGCCATATTCAACAATGAGCAGTTCTTC.

Only a few counts were recorded for this clone. This chain links TRBV12-5 with TRBJ2-7, with 7 bases identical to TRBD2. V trimming: 2 bases; J trimming: 0 bases; junction bases outside the gene matches: 10. CDR1 and CDR2 from the germline V gene are LGHNT and FRNRAP. The CDR3 length is 17 residues. The CDR3 region is CASGLSASGLTSYEQYF. The DNA for the CDR3 is TGTGCTAGTGGTTTGTCAGCTAGCGGTTTAACCTCCTACGAGCAGTACTTC.

This clone was recorded at least ten times. V is TRBV28 and J is TRBJ1-4, with 8 nucleotides matching TRBD1. The V segment lost 7 bases and the J segment 13 bases; nucleotides outside the gene matches: 8. The CDR3 spans 12 residues. Germline values: CDR1 MDHEN, CDR2 SYDVKM. This chain's CDR3 is CASTSGGQGLFF. The CDR3 DNA reads as TGTGCCAGCACCTCAGGGGGCCAAGGACTGTTTTTT.

This clone was seen repeatedly, ten times or more. This chain links TRBV24-1 with TRBJ2-3, with 9 bases aligning to TRBD2. The CDR3 has 16 amino acids. Germline assignment: CDR1 KGHDR and CDR2 SFDVKD. With 4 bases clipped from V and 1 base from J, the junction kept 5 bases outside the gene matches. DNA for the CDR3: TGTGCCACCAGTGACTCCAGGACTAGCGGCACAGATACGCAGTATTTT. Its translation: CATSDSRTSGTDTQYF.

This clone was observed a handful of times. Germline and junction disagree at one end, which may indicate a read error. The CDR3 region has the DNA TGTTCCAGTAGTAGACGGACTAGCCATGCAGAGCAGTACTTC. Its translation: CSSSRRTSHAEQYF. The V gene is TRBV19, the J gene TRBJ2-7; 8 bases are a match to TRBD2. Germline V gene data show CDR1 as LNHDA and CDR2 as SQIVND (reference sequence). This CDR3 contains 14 residues. The whole variable domain, filled in from reference TRBV19 and TRBJ2-7, reads DGGITQSPKYLFRKEGQNVTLSCEQNLNHDAMYWYRQDPGQGLRLIYYSQIVNDFQKGDIAEGYSVSREKKESFPLTVTSAQKNPTAFYLCSSSRRTSHAEQYFGPGTRLTVT.

This clone was seen ten or more times. This chain links TRBV4-1 with TRBJ2-2; a possible D gene is TRBD2 (6 bases). Germline CDR1 MGHRA, CDR2 YSYEKL. The V end was cut by 5 bases, the J end by 3 bases, with 13 bases between. This CDR3 has 15 residues. The CDR3 DNA is TGCGCCAGCAGCTCCCGGGGAGGTTACACCGGGGAGCTGTTTTTT. This translates into CASSSRGGYTGELFF.

This clone was detected a few times. The chain carries TRBV2 and TRBJ2-7; possible D gene TRBD2, 6 bases. The CDR3 covers 14 residues. Germline CDR1 reads SNHLY; CDR2 reads FYNNEI. Deletions cut 7 bases from V and 1 base from J, with 14 bases between. The CDR3 DNA sequence: TGTGCCAGCACCCAATTGGGGGGATCCTACGAGCAGTACTTC. Its protein product is CASTQLGGSYEQYF.

Ten or more counts support this clone. This rearrangement joins TRBV2 to TRBJ2-1, with 8 nucleotides matching TRBD2. This CDR3 region has 15 residues. Trimming removed 5 bases from V and 2 bases from J; junction bases left unmatched: 5. Germline V gives CDR1 SNHLY, CDR2 FYNNEI. In nucleotides, the CDR3 is TGTGCCAGCAGTCGCGCGGGAGGAACCTACAATGAGCAGTTCTTC. Residues: CASSRAGGTYNEQFF.

This clone was picked up many times. The rearrangement uses TRBV28 and TRBJ2-5; 9 nucleotides line up with TRBD2. Per germline, CDR1 MDHEN and CDR2 SYDVKM. V gave up 7 bases and J gave up 5 bases; unmatched junction bases: 11. The length of the CDR3 is 15 residues. The CDR3, as DNA: TGTGCCAGCAAGGGCGGGAGGGCCTTTCGGGAGACCCAGTACTTC. It codes for CASKGGRAFRETQYF.

The chain has TRBV16 and TRBJ1-4; maybe TRBD1 (5 bases). The ends were cut back, 0 bases at V and 5 bases at J, with 10 bases in the middle. Germline V gene data show CDR1 as KGHSY and CDR2 as FQNENV. The CDR3 has 15 residues. The CDR3 DNA sequence: TGTGCCAGCAGCCAATCGCTTGGGGGGAATGAAAAACTGTTTTTT. It codes for CASSQSLGGNEKLFF.

This clone was seen repeatedly, ten times or more. This rearrangement joins TRBV24-1 to TRBJ2-2, with TRBD2 identical over 11 bases. The CDR3 is 15 residues long. Germline CDR1 is KGHDR and CDR2 is SFDVKD. V shed 2 bases, J shed 6 bases, and the junction held 1 base outside the gene matches. In nucleotides, the CDR3 is TGTGCCACCAGTGATTGGGGACTAGCGGCCGGGGAGCTGTTTTTT. Translation gives CATSDWGLAAGELFF.

Turning to this clone: This could be a read error, since a much larger clone is one nucleotide away. The chain is built from TRBV5-4 and TRBJ2-7, with 8 bases fitting TRBD2. The CDR3 is 14 residues long. Germline assignment: CDR1 SGHNT and CDR2 YYREEE (reference sequence). The junction had 9 bases not matched to a gene; V was cut back by 6 bases and J by 4 bases. CDR3 region: CASISGLARYEQYF. The CDR3 DNA reads TGTGCCAGCATCTCCGGACTAGCTCGTTACGAGCAGTACTTC.

This clone was observed many times. CDR3 nucleotides: TGTGCCAGCAGGGACAGGGGAGTTGCTTTCTTT. Translation gives CASRDRGVAFF. The chain is built from TRBV28 and TRBJ1-1, with 9 nucleotides matching TRBD1. CDR3 length: 11 residues. The V gene's germline CDR1 is MDHEN and CDR2 SYDVKM. V gave up 6 bases and J gave up 11 bases; unmatched junction bases: 4.

This clone was recorded many times. The chain carries TRBV6-1 and TRBJ1-1; 9 nucleotides align to TRBD1. V was clipped by 5 bases and J by 1 base; unmatched bases: 8. Germline V lookup: CDR1 MNHNS, CDR2 SASEGT. This CDR3 is built from 16 residues. In nucleotides, the CDR3 is TGTGCCAGCAGTCCCAAGGGACAGGGACCGAACACTGAAGCTTTCTTT. It specifies CASSPKGQGPNTEAFF.

This clone was seen at least ten times. Here the CDR3 reads CASSRTAYGYTF. Here the CDR3 DNA reads TGTGCCAGCAGTAGGACAGCCTATGGCTACACCTTC. The chain links TRBV5-4 to TRBJ1-2, with D possibly TRBD1 on 6 matching bases. Looked up from germline, CDR1 is SGHNT and CDR2 is YYREEE (reference sequence). The V end was cut by 5 bases, the J end by 4 bases, with 9 bases between. The CDR3 spans 12 residues.

This clone has at least ten counts. This rearrangement joins TRBV15 to TRBJ2-7; 11 bases are a match to TRBD2. The V segment lost 2 bases and the J segment 6 bases; nucleotides outside the gene matches: 3. The V gene's germline CDR1 is LNHNV and CDR2 YYDKDF (reference sequence). This CDR3 has 14 amino acids. In nucleotides, the CDR3 is TGTGCCACCAGCAGATCGACTAGCGGGACCGAGCAGTACTTC. Its protein product is CATSRSTSGTEQYF. The complete variable domain, with remaining parts taken from reference TRBV15 and TRBJ2-7, reads DAMVIQNPRYQVTQFGKPVTLSCSQTLNHNVMYWYQQKSSQAPKLLFHYYDKDFNNEADTPDNFQSRRPNTSFCFLDIRSPGLGDTAMYLCATSRSTSGTEQYFGPGTRLTVT.

This clone was seen at least ten times. The chain carries TRBV11-1 and TRBJ2-7; 10 bases are a match to TRBD1. The V gene end was trimmed by 4 bases and the J gene end by 3 bases; junction bases not matched to a gene: 3. This CDR3 is built from 14 residues. Germline V gene sequence: CDR1 SGHAT, CDR2 FQDESV (reference sequence). DNA for the CDR3: TGTGCCAGCAGCTCGGGACAGGGGCTCTACGAGCAGTACTTC. Protein product: CASSSGQGLYEQYF.

This clone was found many times. This sequence joins TRBV20-1 and TRBJ1-1; perhaps TRBD1 as D (6 bases). Germline lookup yields CDR1 DFQATT and CDR2 SNEGSKA (reference sequence). This CDR3 has 12 amino acids. The ends were cut back, 6 bases at V and 0 bases at J, with 8 bases in the middle. CDR3 protein: CSAGQMNTEAFF. CDR3 DNA sequence: TGCAGTGCCGGACAGATGAACACTGAAGCTTTCTTT.

This clone was seen a handful of times. This may arise from a read error, as a much more abundant clone is one base away. As the CDR3 is not closed by the conserved phenylalanine or tryptophan, this likely results from a read error. This sequence joins TRBV20-1 and TRBJ2-3, with 9 bases fitting TRBD2. There are 17 residues in the CDR3. After removal of 4 bases from V and 1 base from J, the junction contained 12 bases not matched to a gene. CDR1 is DFQATT, CDR2 SNEGSKA, per germline (reference sequence). The CDR3 sequence: CSATLNGLARGTDTQYS. CDR3 nucleotide sequence: TGCAGTGCTACCTTAAACGGACTAGCGAGAGGCACAGATACGCAGTATTCT.

This rearrangement joins TRBV11-2 to TRBJ2-7; 10 bases match TRBD2. Germline loops: CDR1 SGHAT, CDR2 FQNNGV. Unmatched junction bases numbered 11, after V lost 4 bases and J lost 2 bases. This CDR3 spans 17 amino acids. CDR3 coding DNA: TGTGCCAGCAGCTCTATGCTAGCGGGAGAGCGTCCCTACGAGCAGTACTTC. Protein product: CASSSMLAGERPYEQYF.

This clone turned up a few times. V and J are TRBV11-1 and TRBJ1-2, with D tentatively TRBD1 (5 bases). The V gene lost 1 base and the J gene lost 3 bases, with 15 bases spanning the gap. From germline, CDR1 is SGHAT and CDR2 FQDESV (reference sequence). There are 16 residues in the CDR3. CDR3 loop: CASSLGGVGSDYGYTF. The CDR3 DNA reads TGTGCCAGCAGCTTAGGAGGGGTGGGGTCAGACTATGGCTACACCTTC.

In this sample, this clone turned up once. The rearrangement joins TRBV20-1 to TRBJ2-7, with D perhaps matching TRBD1 (5 bases). Germline loops: CDR1 DFQATT, CDR2 SNEGSKA (reference sequence). This CDR3 has 15 residues. The V and J ends lost 5 bases and 9 bases respectively, with 26 bases between them. CDR3 amino acids: CSAAALGRRVDGQYF. For the CDR3, the DNA is TGCAGTGCTGCCGCATTGGGTCGCAGGGTCGACGGGCAGTACTTC.

Regarding this clone: One base away lies a much larger clone, so this may be a sequencing read error. The chain recombines TRBV7-9 with TRBJ2-5; no clear D. Between the trimmed V and J ends, which lost 4 bases and 5 bases, there was a span of 8 bases. This CDR3 has 12 amino acids. The germline V gene has CDR1 SEHNR and CDR2 FQNEAQ (reference sequence). CDR3 DNA sequence: TGTGCCAGCAGCTACTCCGTGGAGACCCAGTACTTC. Amino acid sequence: CASSYSVETQYF. The full variable domain, rest sourced from reference TRBV7-9 and TRBJ2-5, is DTGVSQNPRHKITKRGQNVTFRCDPISEHNRLYWYRQTLGQGPEFLTYFQNEAQLEKSRLLSDRFSAERPKGSFSTLEIQRTEQGDSAMYLCASSYSVETQYFGPGTRLLVL.